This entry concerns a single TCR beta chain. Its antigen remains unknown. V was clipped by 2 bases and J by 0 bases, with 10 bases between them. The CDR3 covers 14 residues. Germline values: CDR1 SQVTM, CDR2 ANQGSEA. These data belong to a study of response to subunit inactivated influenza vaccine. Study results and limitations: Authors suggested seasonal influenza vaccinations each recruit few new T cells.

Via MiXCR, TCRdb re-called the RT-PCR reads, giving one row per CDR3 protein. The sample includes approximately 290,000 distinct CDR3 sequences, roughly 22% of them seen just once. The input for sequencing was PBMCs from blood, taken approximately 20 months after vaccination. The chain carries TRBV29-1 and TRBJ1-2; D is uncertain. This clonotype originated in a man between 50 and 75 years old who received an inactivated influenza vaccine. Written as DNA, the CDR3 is TGCAGCGTTGAACCAAGAAGAACTAACTATGGCTACACCTTC. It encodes CSVEPRRTNYGYTF.